This is a list of T cell receptor beta chains from one sample in a study of T-cell reconstitution after alpha-beta-depleted transplantation in children. MiXCR, applied by TCRdb to the PCR reads, yields one record per CDR3 protein. The sample holds 200,000 to 300,000 distinct CDR3 sequences, approximately 12% seen once. Sequencing was performed on PBMCs from the stem cell graft donor, taken from the stem cell graft. These receptors were collected from a human donor who donated a stem cell graft to a child with acute lymphoblastic leukemia. CDR3s include the opening cysteine and the closing phenylalanine or tryptophan. The D gene is left open where the match is weak. Clone size, where shown, is once, few, many, or a class for clones that have expanded.

j_gene: TRBJ2-3; v_gene: TRBV7-2; d_gene: -; abundance: many; CDR3nt: TGTGCCAGCAGCTTATGGGGTGGGGGTAGCCGGAATACGCAGTATTTT; CDR3aa: CASSLWGGGSRNTQYF
j_gene: TRBJ1-5; v_gene: TRBV5-1; d_gene: -; abundance: many; CDR3nt: TGCGCCAGCAGCTACGGACCTACTAATCAGCCCCAGCATTTT; CDR3aa: CASSYGPTNQPQHF
j_gene: TRBJ2-1; v_gene: TRBV7-9; d_gene: -; abundance: many; CDR3nt: TGTGCCAGCAGCGCGCGAGGCTGGAACTCCCCCTACAATGAGCAGTTCTTC; CDR3aa: CASSARGWNSPYNEQFF
j_gene: TRBJ2-1; v_gene: TRBV5-5; d_gene: TRBD2; abundance: many; CDR3nt: TGTGCCAGCAAGGAAGCGGGAGGCGTGGTGAATGAGCAGTTCTTC; CDR3aa: CASKEAGGVVNEQFF
j_gene: TRBJ2-1; v_gene: TRBV12-3/TRBV12-4; d_gene: TRBD2; abundance: -; CDR3nt: TGTACCTTCAGTTTAGCGCTGGCTAGCGGGACCATTTGGGGGAATGAGCAGTTCTTC; CDR3aa: CTFSLALASGTIWGNEQFF
j_gene: TRBJ2-5; v_gene: TRBV27; d_gene: TRBD1; abundance: many; CDR3nt: TGTGCCAGCAGTTCTAGGGGGCACCAGGAGACCCAGTACTTC; CDR3aa: CASSSRGHQETQYF
j_gene: TRBJ1-1; v_gene: TRBV29-1; d_gene: -; abundance: many; CDR3nt: TGCAGCGTTGCGACAGAGATGAACACTGAAGCTTTCTTT; CDR3aa: CSVATEMNTEAFF
j_gene: TRBJ1-1; v_gene: TRBV6-1; d_gene: TRBD1; abundance: many; CDR3nt: TGTGCCAGCAGGGACGGACAGGGGAGGAACACTGAAGCTTTCTTT; CDR3aa: CASRDGQGRNTEAFF
j_gene: TRBJ2-3; v_gene: TRBV11-1; d_gene: TRBD2; abundance: many; CDR3nt: TGTGCCAGCACCCCCGGGACTAGCGGGAGGATTGGCACAGATACGCAGTATTTT; CDR3aa: CASTPGTSGRIGTDTQYF
j_gene: TRBJ2-5; v_gene: TRBV12-3/TRBV12-4; d_gene: -; abundance: many; CDR3nt: TGTGCCAGCAGGCTGACCCCCGGAGAGACCCAGTACTTC; CDR3aa: CASRLTPGETQYF